This T cell receptor (beta chain) was found in a study of Ad26.COV2.S vaccination and SARS-CoV-2 variants. The wider study: Ad26.COV2.S shots went into the muscle once or twice, 56 days apart.

Germline loops: CDR1 LGHDT, CDR2 YNNKEL (reference sequence). The V gene end was trimmed by 2 bases and the J gene end by 1 base; junction bases not matched to a gene: 3. CDR3 length equals 15 residues. As for this clone: Its specificity is not known.

Treatment here: 15 to 20 received Ad26.COV2.S at low or high dose, single or two shots; five or six received placebo; per-sample allocation not given. Day 63 after the first vaccine or placebo injection was the time point for sampling. The study's findings and limits: Quantification of TCR breadth and depth may have yielded underestimates of total T cell responses.

Here immunoSEQ multiplex PCR was the method, and the copy in TCRdb shows in-frame clones only, minus some. The table has 300,000 to 400,000 clones, roughly 90% seen once. The sequence was obtained from a person between 18 and 65 years old who received the Ad26.COV2.S COVID-19 vaccine or a placebo. The J gene is TRBJ2-7, the V gene TRBV3-1 (or the pseudogene TRBV3-2); the match to TRBD1 covers 9 bases. Sequencing was performed on peripheral blood, taken in a trial of Ad26.COV2.S vaccine versus placebo. CDR3 residues: CASSQPTGGSYEQYF. Here the CDR3 DNA reads TGTGCCAGCAGCCAACCGACAGGGGGTTCCTACGAGCAGTACTTC.